The entry below describes one T cell receptor beta chain. Clones were sequenced by immunoSEQ multiplex PCR, and TCRdb holds only the in-frame ones, with some missing. The table for this sample gives 30,000 to 35,000 clones. The record originates from a study of T cells in women clearing cervical HPV infection. Background on the study: Blood came at first lesion visit for cases, post-clearance for controls.

The specimen was blood buffy coat. The origin of this receptor is a woman aged 18-69 years with a cervical HPV16 infection that either progressed to CIN3+ or cleared (not recorded which).

CDR3 sequence: CAWSVRGGQPQHF. Partial CDR3 DNA: TGTGCCTGGAGTGTCAGGGGCGGTCAGCCC. The genes are TRBV30 and TRBJ1-5, with D possibly matching TRBD1 (6 bases). Read data end 3 residues before the CDR3 end; the end is taken from the germline J gene. The CDR3 has 13 amino acids. V was cut by 0 bases and J by 6 bases, with 9 bases left in between. Germline V gene sequence: CDR1 GTSNPN, CDR2 SVGIG (reference sequence).